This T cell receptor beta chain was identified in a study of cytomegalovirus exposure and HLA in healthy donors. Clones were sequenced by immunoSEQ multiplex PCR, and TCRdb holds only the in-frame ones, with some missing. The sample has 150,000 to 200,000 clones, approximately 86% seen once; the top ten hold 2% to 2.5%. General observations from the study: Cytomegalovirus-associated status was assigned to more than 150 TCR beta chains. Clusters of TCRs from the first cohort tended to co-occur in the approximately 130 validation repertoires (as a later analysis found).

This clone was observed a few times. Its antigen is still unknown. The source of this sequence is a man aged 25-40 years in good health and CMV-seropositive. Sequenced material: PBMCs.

CDR3 bases: TGTGCCAGCAGCCCGACAGGGGACACCACAGATACGCAGTATTTT. This gives the protein CASSPTGDTTDTQYF. The J gene is TRBJ2-3, the V gene TRBV14; 8 positions agree with TRBD1. The CDR3 extends over 15 amino acids. In germline, CDR1 is SGHDN, CDR2 FVKESK. V shed 4 bases, J shed 2 bases, and the junction held 5 bases outside the gene matches.